This T cell receptor (beta chain) was captured by sequencing in a study of T cells after somatic rescue of genetic block. This clone was observed once. Only in-frame clones appear in the TCRdb table, and some are missing; sequencing was by immunoSEQ multiplex PCR. The table shows about 88,000 clones, with 85% to 90% occurring only once. From germline, CDR1 is MNHNS and CDR2 SASEGT. There are 15 residues in the CDR3. Trimming pared 2 bases from V and 5 bases from J, leaving 10 bases between. The rearrangement links TRBV6-1 to TRBJ1-6; TRBD1 is a possible D gene (5 bases). This TCR derives from a woman aged 18 to 35. The specimen was peripheral blood mononuclear cells (PBMCs). The CDR3: CASSESGGDNSPLHF. The CDR3 DNA reads TGTGCCAGCAGTGAATCGGGGGGGGATAATTCACCCCTCCACTTT.